This entry lists 18 T cell receptor beta chains sequenced from one sample in a study of blood T cell repertoires in COVID-19. Profiled with immunoSEQ multiplex PCR; TCRdb holds only in-frame clones, not every one. The table lists 300,000 to 450,000 clones, 87% of them singletons, with 1.5% to 2% in the top ten. Material for sequencing was PBMCs or T cells enriched from blood (not recorded which). The origin of the receptors is a middle-aged man in a cohort exposed to, infected with or recovered from COVID-19 (not recorded which).

The rearrangement joins TRBV13 to TRBJ2-5; 8 nucleotides line up with TRBD2. Trimming removed 5 bases from V and 2 bases from J; junction bases left unmatched: 4. CDR3 length: 14 amino acids. Germline values: CDR1 PRHDT, CDR2 FYEKMQ (reference sequence). CDR3 protein: CASSISGSQETQYF. The CDR3 DNA reads TGTGCCAGCAGCATCAGCGGGAGTCAAGAGACCCAGTACTTC.

The V call is TRBV6-5, the J call TRBJ1-2; TRBD1 agrees at 11 bases. V lost 5 bases to trimming and J lost 4 bases; unmatched junction nucleotides: 6. Germline CDR1 MNHEY, CDR2 SVGAGI. This CDR3 is built from 15 residues. The CDR3 here is CASSRTGGGSYGYTF. DNA for the CDR3: TGTGCCAGCAGTCGGACAGGGGGCGGTAGCTATGGCTACACCTTC.

The chain has TRBV5-4 and TRBJ2-2; possible D gene TRBD1, 6 bases. The CDR3 has 15 residues. Germline CDR1 SGHNT, CDR2 YYREEE (reference sequence). V lost 1 base and J 5 bases, leaving 12 bases between the germline ends. CDR3 loop: CASSLSAGETGELFF. CDR3 DNA: TGTGCCAGCAGCTTGTCAGCAGGGGAAACCGGGGAGCTGTTTTTT.

This chain connects TRBV18 to TRBJ2-7, with 8 bases aligning to TRBD1. Germline trimming cut 4 bases from V and 2 bases from J; bases unmatched to any gene: 7. The germline V gene has CDR1 KGHSH and CDR2 LQKENI. The CDR3 extends over 15 amino acids. The CDR3 bases are TGTGCCAGCTCACTAGGGACAGGAGGTACCTACGAGCAGTACTTC. Translation gives CASSLGTGGTYEQYF. The full variable domain, in which reference TRBV18 and TRBJ2-7 provide the parts outside the CDR3, is NAGVMQNPRHLVRRRGQEARLRCSPMKGHSHVYWYRQLPEEGLKFMVYLQKENIIDESGMPKERFSAEFPKEGPSILRIQQVVRGDSAAYFCASSLGTGGTYEQYFGPGTRLTVT.

The chain recombines TRBV5-1 with TRBJ1-2; possible D gene TRBD1, 5 bases. Germline loops: CDR1 SGHRS, CDR2 YFSETQ. The V and J ends lost 4 bases and 1 base respectively, with 14 bases between them. The CDR3 spans 15 residues. This CDR3 is CASSLSGLLNYGYTF. CDR3 bases: TGCGCCAGCAGCCTATCAGGGTTACTTAACTATGGCTACACCTTC.

The chain combines TRBV19 with TRBJ1-2; 9 positions agree with TRBD1. Germline assignment: CDR1 LNHDA and CDR2 SQIVND (reference sequence). V lost 5 bases, J lost 1 base, and 11 bases stayed unmatched. This CDR3 is 17 amino acids long. CDR3 amino acids: CASSPGTGRAGNYGYTF. The CDR3, as DNA: TGTGCCAGTAGTCCGGGGACAGGGAGGGCGGGTAACTATGGCTACACCTTC.

The gene calls are TRBV2 and TRBJ2-2, with TRBD2 matching over 9 bases. Per germline, CDR1 SNHLY and CDR2 FYNNEI. This CDR3 is 16 amino acids long. The ends lost 5 bases at V and 5 bases at J; junction bases unmatched: 9. As DNA, the CDR3 is TGTGCCAGCAGTCCCCTTAGCGGGAGAAGTACCGGGGAGCTGTTTTTT. Protein product: CASSPLSGRSTGELFF.

This sequence joins TRBV5-1 and TRBJ1-2; unclear D gene. The CDR3 runs to 15 residues. Germline assignment: CDR1 SGHRS and CDR2 YFSETQ. The ends were cut back, 0 bases at V and 0 bases at J, with 9 bases in the middle. The CDR3 DNA sequence: TGCGCCAGCAGCTTGGTTTCCAGGTCTAACTATGGCTACACCTTC. It yields the protein CASSLVSRSNYGYTF.

The V and J genes are TRBV28 and TRBJ1-1; 7 bases align to TRBD1. V shed 6 bases, J shed 0 bases, and the junction held 10 bases outside the gene matches. The CDR3 runs 16 residues. Germline V gives CDR1 MDHEN, CDR2 SYDVKM. The CDR3 nucleotides read TGTGCCAGCAGATCAAAACAGGGGTTTATGAACACTGAAGCTTTCTTT. Translation: CASRSKQGFMNTEAFF.

V usage is TRBV28 and J usage is TRBJ2-7; 7 positions agree with TRBD2. Looked up from germline, CDR1 is MDHEN and CDR2 is SYDVKM. The CDR3 spans 12 residues. With 5 bases clipped from V and 6 bases from J, the junction kept 4 bases outside the gene matches. The chain's CDR3 is CASSMTSIEQYF. CDR3 nucleotides: TGTGCCAGCAGTATGACTAGCATCGAGCAGTACTTC.

This clone was detected only once. The chain has TRBV2 and TRBJ1-2; D uncertain. Trimming took 6 bases from V and 5 from J, leaving 10 bases between them. The CDR3 contains 12 residues. Germline V CDR1 and CDR2: SNHLY, FYNNEI. The CDR3 spells CASSRQVYGYTF. The CDR3 region has the DNA TGTGCCAGCAGCAGGCAGGTTTATGGCTACACCTTC.

The chain uses TRBV7-2 and TRBJ1-2; TRBD1 might be the D (5 bases). Germline CDR1 is SGHTA and CDR2 is FQGNSA. V was clipped by 4 bases and J by 4 bases, with 16 bases between them. CDR3 length equals 15 residues. The CDR3: CASSSQGGVGYGYTF. CDR3 nucleotide sequence: TGTGCCAGCAGCTCGCAGGGAGGGGTCGGCTATGGCTACACCTTC.

The V call is TRBV25-1, the J call TRBJ2-3; 12 bases agree with TRBD2. The V segment lost 6 bases and the J segment 6 bases; nucleotides outside the gene matches: 7. From germline, CDR1 is MGHDK and CDR2 SYGVNS. This CDR3 comprises 15 residues. The CDR3 coding sequence is TGTGCCAGCAGACCCGGGACTAGCGGGTCTGATACGCAGTATTTT. The encoded protein is CASRPGTSGSDTQYF.

The gene calls are TRBV15 and TRBJ2-7, with 10 bases identical to TRBD2. The germline CDR1 and CDR2 sequences are LNHNV and YYDKDF (reference sequence). The V and J ends lost 0 bases and 2 bases, in that order; junction bases with no gene match: 7. The CDR3 totals 17 residues. Here the CDR3 DNA reads TGTGCCACCAGCAGAGATCAGAGGACTAGCGGACCCTACGAGCAGTACTTC. It specifies CATSRDQRTSGPYEQYF.

The chain recombines TRBV5-4 with TRBJ2-7, with D tentatively TRBD1 (6 bases). The length of the CDR3 is 15 residues. Trimming cost V 4 bases and J 0 bases, with 14 bases left between them. The germline V gene encodes CDR1 SGHNT and CDR2 YYREEE (reference sequence). The CDR3 region is CASSLQQGSSYEQYF. The CDR3 DNA is TGTGCCAGCAGCCTACAACAGGGAAGCTCCTACGAGCAGTACTTC.

The chain has TRBV5-1 and TRBJ1-5; 7 bases match TRBD1. The CDR3 has 14 amino acids. Germline V gene data show CDR1 as SGHRS and CDR2 as YFSETQ. Trimming removed 4 bases from V and 6 bases from J; junction bases left unmatched: 7. The DNA for the CDR3 is TGCGCCAGCAGCACAGGGGATTGGAGTCAGCCCCAGCATTTT. This encodes CASSTGDWSQPQHF.

The CDR3 sequence: CASTDSFSGNTIYF. The CDR3 DNA reads as TGCGCCAGCACGGACAGTTTCTCTGGAAACACCATATATTTT. This chain links TRBV5-1 with TRBJ1-3; a possible D gene is TRBD1 (6 bases). Germline V gene lookup returns CDR1 SGHRS and CDR2 YFSETQ. V lost 6 bases and J lost 0, with 10 bases in between. This CDR3 region has 14 residues. The whole variable domain, filled in from reference TRBV5-1 and TRBJ1-3, reads KAGVTQTPRYLIKTRGQQVTLSCSPISGHRSVSWYQQTPGQGLQFLFEYFSETQRNKGNFPGRFSGRQFSNSRSEMNVSTLELGDSALYLCASTDSFSGNTIYFGEGSWLTVV.

This clone was counted once. The chain carries TRBV10-3 and TRBJ1-2, with TRBD1 identical over 11 bases. Trimming took 0 bases from V and 8 from J; bases not matched to a gene: 8. Germline V gene sequence: CDR1 ENHRY, CDR2 SYGVKD. This CDR3 comprises 16 residues. The CDR3 sequence is CAISESKGTGGEGYTF. The CDR3 DNA sequence: TGTGCCATCAGTGAGTCGAAAGGGACAGGGGGAGAGGGCTACACCTTC.